This T cell receptor beta chain was profiled in a study of regulatory T cells in long-lasting Graves disease. As to time point: newly diagnosed GD, antithyroid drugs for less than 3 months. Preparation of the TCR library used RNA extracted from PBMCs. Building the TCR beta libraries relied on iRepertoire HTBI primers, and CDR3 regions underwent Arm-PCR. TCRdb reanalysed the multiplex PCR reads using MiXCR and keeps one entry per CDR3 protein. The data show more than 300,000 distinct CDR3 sequences, about a sixth seen once. Remarks on this clonotype: One base away lies a much larger clone, so this may be a sequencing read error. Since no conserved phenylalanine or tryptophan closes the CDR3, a read error is the likely cause.

Deletions cut 5 bases from V and 3 bases from J, with 10 bases between. CDR3 length: 14 amino acids. Per germline, CDR1 SEHNR and CDR2 FQNEAQ (reference sequence). In addition, the sample was reused for a study of T cells in Graves' hyperthyroidism and ophthalmopathy.

The chain uses TRBV7-9 and TRBJ1-4; D is undetermined. The TCR originated in a woman younger than 35 with Graves disease. Sequenced material: peripheral blood mononuclear cells (PBMCs), taken at new diagnosis, from a patient treated with antithyroid drugs. The CDR3 DNA is TGTGCCAGCAGCGATACAAAGGCTAATGAAAAACTGTTTATT. It encodes CASSDTKANEKLFI.